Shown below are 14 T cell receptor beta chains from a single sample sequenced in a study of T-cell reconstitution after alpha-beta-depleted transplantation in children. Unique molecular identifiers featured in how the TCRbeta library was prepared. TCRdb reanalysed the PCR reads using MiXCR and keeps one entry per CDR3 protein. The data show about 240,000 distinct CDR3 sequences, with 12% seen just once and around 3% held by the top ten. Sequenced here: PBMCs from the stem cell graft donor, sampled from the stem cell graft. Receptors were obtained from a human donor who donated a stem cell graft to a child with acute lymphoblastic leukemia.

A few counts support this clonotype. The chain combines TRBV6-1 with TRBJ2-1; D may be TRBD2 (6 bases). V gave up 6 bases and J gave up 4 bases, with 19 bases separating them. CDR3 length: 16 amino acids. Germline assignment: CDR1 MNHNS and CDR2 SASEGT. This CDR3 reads CASRVSGAGSYNEQFF. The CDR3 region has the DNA TGTGCCAGCAGGGTTTCAGGCGCGGGGTCGTACAATGAGCAGTTCTTC.

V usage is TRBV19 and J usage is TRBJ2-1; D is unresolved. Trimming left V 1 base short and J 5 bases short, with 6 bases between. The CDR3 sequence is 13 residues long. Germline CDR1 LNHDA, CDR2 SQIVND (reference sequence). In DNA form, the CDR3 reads TGTGCCAGTAGTATAGTACAGAACAATGAGCAGTTCTTC. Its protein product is CASSIVQNNEQFF.

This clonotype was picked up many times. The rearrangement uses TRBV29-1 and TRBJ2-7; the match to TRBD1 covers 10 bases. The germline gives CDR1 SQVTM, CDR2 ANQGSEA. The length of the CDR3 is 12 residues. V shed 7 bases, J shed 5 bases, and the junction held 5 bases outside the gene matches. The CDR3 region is CSGTGGNDEQYF. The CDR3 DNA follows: TGCAGCGGGACAGGGGGTAACGACGAGCAGTACTTC.

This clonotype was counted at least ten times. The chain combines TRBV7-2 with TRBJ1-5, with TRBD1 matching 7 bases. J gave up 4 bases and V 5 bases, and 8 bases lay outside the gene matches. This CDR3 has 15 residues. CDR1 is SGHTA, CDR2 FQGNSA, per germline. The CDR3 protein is CASSRRTGLNQPQHF. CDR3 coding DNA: TGTGCCAGCAGCCGCCGGACAGGACTAAATCAGCCCCAGCATTTT. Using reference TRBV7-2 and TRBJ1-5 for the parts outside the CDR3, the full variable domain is GAGVSQSPSNKVTEKGKDVELRCDPISGHTALYWYRQSLGQGLEFLIYFQGNSAPDKSGLPSDRFSAERTGGSVSTLTIQRTQQEDSAVYLCASSRRTGLNQPQHFGDGTRLSIL.

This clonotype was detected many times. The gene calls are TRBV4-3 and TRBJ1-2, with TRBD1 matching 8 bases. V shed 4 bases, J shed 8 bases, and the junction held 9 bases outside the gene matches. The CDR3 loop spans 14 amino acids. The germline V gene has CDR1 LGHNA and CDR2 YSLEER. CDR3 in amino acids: CASSPRGTGGGYTF. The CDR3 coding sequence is TGCGCCAGCAGCCCTCGGGGAACAGGGGGAGGCTACACCTTC.

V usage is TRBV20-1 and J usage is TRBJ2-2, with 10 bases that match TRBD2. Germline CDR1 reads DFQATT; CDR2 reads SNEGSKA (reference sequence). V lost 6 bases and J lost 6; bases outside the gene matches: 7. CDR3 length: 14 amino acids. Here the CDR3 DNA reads TGCAGTGCGACCATAGCGGGAGGCCCCGGGGAGCTGTTTTTT. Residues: CSATIAGGPGELFF.

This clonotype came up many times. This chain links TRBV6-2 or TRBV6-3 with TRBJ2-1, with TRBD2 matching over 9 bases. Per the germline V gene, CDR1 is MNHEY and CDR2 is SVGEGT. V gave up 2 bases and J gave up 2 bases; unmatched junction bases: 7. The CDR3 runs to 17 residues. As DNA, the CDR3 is TGTGCCAGCAGTTACGGGGTTAGCGGGAGCCCCTACAATGAGCAGTTCTTC. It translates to CASSYGVSGSPYNEQFF.

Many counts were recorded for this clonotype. In DNA, the CDR3 is TGTGCCAGCAAGGGCAGGGGGTCTGTTGTTAAATTATCTGGAAACACCATATATTTT. Amino acids: CASKGRGSVVKLSGNTIYF. The chain combines TRBV27 with TRBJ1-3; 7 bases match TRBD1. V was clipped by 7 bases and J by 1 base; unmatched bases: 19. Germline values: CDR1 MNHEY, CDR2 SMNVEV (reference sequence). CDR3 length: 19 amino acids.

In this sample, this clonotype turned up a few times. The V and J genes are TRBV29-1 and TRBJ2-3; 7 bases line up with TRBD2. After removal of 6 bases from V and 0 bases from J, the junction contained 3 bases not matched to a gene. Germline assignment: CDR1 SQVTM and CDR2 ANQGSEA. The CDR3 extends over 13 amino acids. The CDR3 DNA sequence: TGCAGCGTATCAGCGGGGAGCACAGATACGCAGTATTTT. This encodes CSVSAGSTDTQYF.

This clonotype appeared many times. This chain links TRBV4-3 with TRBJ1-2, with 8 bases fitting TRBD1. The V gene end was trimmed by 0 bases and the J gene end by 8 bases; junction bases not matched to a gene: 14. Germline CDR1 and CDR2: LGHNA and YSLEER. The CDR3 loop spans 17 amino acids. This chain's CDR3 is CASSQDLGNGRGLGYTF. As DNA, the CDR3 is TGCGCCAGCAGCCAAGATTTGGGTAACGGCAGGGGGCTGGGCTACACCTTC.

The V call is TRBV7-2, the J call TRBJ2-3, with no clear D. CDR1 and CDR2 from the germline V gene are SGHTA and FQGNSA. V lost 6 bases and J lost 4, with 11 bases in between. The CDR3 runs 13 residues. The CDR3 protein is CASRNIVADTQYF. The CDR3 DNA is TGTGCCAGCAGGAATATCGTCGCAGATACGCAGTATTTT.

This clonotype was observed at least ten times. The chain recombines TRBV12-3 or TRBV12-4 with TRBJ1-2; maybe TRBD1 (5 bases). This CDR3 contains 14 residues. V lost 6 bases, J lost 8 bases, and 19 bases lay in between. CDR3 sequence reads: CASRTSGTPYGYTF. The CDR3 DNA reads TGTGCCAGCAGAACCTCCGGGACCCCTTACGGCTACACCTTC.

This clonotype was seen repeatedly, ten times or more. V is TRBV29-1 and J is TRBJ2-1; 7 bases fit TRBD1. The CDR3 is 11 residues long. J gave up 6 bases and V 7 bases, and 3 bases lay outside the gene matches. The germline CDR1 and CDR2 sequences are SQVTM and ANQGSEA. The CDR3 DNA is TGCAGCGCCCGGGACAGCAATGAGCAGTTCTTC. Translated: CSARDSNEQFF.

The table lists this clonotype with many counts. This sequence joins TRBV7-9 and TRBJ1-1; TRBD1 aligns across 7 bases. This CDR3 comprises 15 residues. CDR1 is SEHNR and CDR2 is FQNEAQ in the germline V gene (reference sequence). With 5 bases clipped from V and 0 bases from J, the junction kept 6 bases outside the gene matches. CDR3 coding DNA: TGTGCCAGCAGCCCGGGACAGTTACTGAACACTGAAGCTTTCTTT. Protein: CASSPGQLLNTEAFF.